A selection of T cell receptor beta chains follows, all from one sample in a study of persistence of HIV-infected CD4 T cells. These receptors have no known antigen. Here immunoSEQ multiplex PCR was the method, and the copy in TCRdb shows in-frame clones only, minus some. The sample has some 30,000 clones, roughly 70% seen once. The sample was CD4+ T cells sorted from PBMCs after roughly 18-hour stimulation, taken from a patient who received antiretroviral therapy. These receptors came from an adult man with HIV who was CMV-seropositive. CDR3s include the opening cysteine and the closing phenylalanine or tryptophan. The order of the fields is J gene, D gene, CDR3 length, clone size, V gene, CDR3 DNA, CDR3 protein. A D gene is named only where the DNA matches it firmly. Clone size appears in some rows only: once, few, many, or a class for an expanded clone.

TRBJ1-6	-	16	-	TRBV9	TGTGCCAGCAGCGTAATGCCTACAGGGAATAATTCACCCCTCCACTTT	CASSVMPTGNNSPLHF
TRBJ1-2	-	14	-	TRBV28	TGTGCCAGCAGCCTAGGGGGGGTAAACTATGGCTACACCTTC	CASSLGGVNYGYTF
TRBJ2-3	-	15	-	TRBV6-5	TGTGCCAGCAGTTCCCTTTGGGGGCAAGGAGATACGCAGTATTTT	CASSSLWGQGDTQYF
TRBJ2-3	-	13	-	TRBV5-1	TGCGCCAGCAGGACAGGATACACAGATACGCAGTATTTT	CASRTGYTDTQYF
TRBJ2-3	TRBD2	13	few	TRBV19	TGTGCCAGTAGTAGGGGACTACAGGATACGCAGTATTTT	CASSRGLQDTQYF
TRBJ2-2	TRBD2	17	few	TRBV6-6	TGTGCCAGCAGTCCGCTAGCGGGGGGGCCGGGAACCGGGGAGCTGTTTTTT	CASSPLAGGPGTGELFF
TRBJ2-7	-	15	-	TRBV12-5	TGTGCTAGTGGTTTGGGGCTAGGGGGGGTTTCCGAGCAGTACTTC	CASGLGLGGVSEQYF
TRBJ2-7	-	12	-	TRBV3-1/TRBV3-2	TGTGCCAGCAGCCAAAATAAAAACGAGCAGTACTTC	CASSQNKNEQYF
TRBJ1-3	TRBD1	17	-	TRBV3-1/TRBV3-2	TGTGCCAGCAGCCAAAGGGCTGGGACAGGAGGGGGAAACACCATATATTTT	CASSQRAGTGGGNTIYF
TRBJ2-3	-	15	-	TRBV28	TGTGCCAGCAGTCTCCCTGGGGAGTTGGCAGATACGCAGTATTTT	CASSLPGELADTQYF
TRBJ1-1	-	13	-	TRBV18	TGTGCCAGCTCGGCGGGAGAGAACACTGAAGCTTTCTTT	CASSAGENTEAFF
TRBJ1-5	-	15	-	TRBV28	TGTGCCAGCAGTTTTCGGGTTTATAGCAATCAGCCCCAGCATTTT	CASSFRVYSNQPQHF
TRBJ2-3	TRBD2	16	-	TRBV10-3	TGTGCCATCAGTGACGTCCGGGGGGGGCCGACAGATACGCAGTATTTT	CAISDVRGGPTDTQYF
TRBJ2-3	-	15	once	TRBV3-1/TRBV3-2	TGTGCCAGCAGCCCGCAGGCCACCCGCACAGATACGCAGTATTTT	CASSPQATRTDTQYF
TRBJ2-1	-	18	-	TRBV5-1	TGCGCCAGCAGCTTGGATTCTACGGGGGGCACAGGTCCCAATGAGCAGTTCTTC	CASSLDSTGGTGPNEQFF
TRBJ2-3	TRBD2	17	-	TRBV5-1	TGCGCCAGCAGCGGGGGACTAGCGGGTTCCCGCACAGATACGCAGTATTTT	CASSGGLAGSRTDTQYF
TRBJ1-5	TRBD1	15	few	TRBV5-1	TGCGCCAGCAGCTTGGACGGACAGGGCGATCAGCCCCAGCATTTT	CASSLDGQGDQPQHF
TRBJ1-2	-	14	-	TRBV25-1	TGTGCCAGCAGTGATCGGGGGCTGGGGTATGGCTACACCTTC	CASSDRGLGYGYTF
TRBJ1-1	-	12	-	TRBV29-1	TGCAGCGTTCTTCAGGGGAACACTGAAGCTTTCTTT	CSVLQGNTEAFF
TRBJ1-2	TRBD1	18	-	TRBV15	TGTGCCACCAGCGCAGCCGGGACAGGGGGGCGAGCTAACTATGGCTACACCTTC	CATSAAGTGGRANYGYTF
TRBJ1-1	-	11	-	TRBV2	TGTGCCAGCAGTCCATATTCTGAAGCTTTCTTT	CASSPYSEAFF
TRBJ1-4	TRBD1	14	-	TRBV18	TGTGCCAGCTCACCGACAGGGTGGGGTGAAAAACTGTTTTTT	CASSPTGWGEKLFF
TRBJ1-1	-	15	-	TRBV5-5	TGTGCCAGCAGCTTTTTGGACAGTAGAGGCACTGAAGCTTTCTTT	CASSFLDSRGTEAFF
TRBJ1-1	TRBD1	13	-	TRBV7-8	TGTGCCAGCAGCGCGACAGGGAAGACTGAAGCTTTCTTT	CASSATGKTEAFF
TRBJ1-6	TRBD1	16	once	TRBV4-1	TGCGCCAGCAGCCGAGAACCCGGGACAGGAGGTTCACCCCTCCACTTT	CASSREPGTGGSPLHF
TRBJ2-7	-	15	few	TRBV19	TGTGCCAGTAGTATAGAACCGACAGGTTCCTACGAGCAGTACTTC	CASSIEPTGSYEQYF
TRBJ2-1	TRBD1	16	-	TRBV19	TGTGCCAGTAGTATGGCCAGGGGGACCCTCTACAATGAGCAGTTCTTC	CASSMARGTLYNEQFF
TRBJ2-3	TRBD1	16	-	TRBV24-1	TGTGCCACCAGTGATGGGACAGGGAGTAACACAGATACGCAGTATTTT	CATSDGTGSNTDTQYF
TRBJ2-1	-	13	-	TRBV7-2	TGTGCCAGCAGCTCCTTCCCCAGTAGGGAACAGTTCTTC	CASSSFPSREQFF
TRBJ2-7	TRBD2	16	-	TRBV2	TGTGCCAGCAGGAACCGGACTAGCGGGGGGATAAACGAGCAGTACTTC	CASRNRTSGGINEQYF
TRBJ1-1	-	14	few	TRBV9	TGTGCCAGCAGCGTAGGTCCTGGAAGCCCTGAAGCTTTCTTT	CASSVGPGSPEAFF
TRBJ1-2	-	13	few	TRBV28	TGTGCCAGCAGGTCAGACAGTGGGAGGGGCTACACCTTC	CASRSDSGRGYTF
TRBJ2-7	TRBD1	15	-	TRBV15	TGTGCCACCAGCAGAGATCGTAACAGGGGCCACGAGCAGTACTTC	CATSRDRNRGHEQYF
TRBJ1-1	-	15	-	TRBV3-1/TRBV3-2	TGTGCCAGCAGCCATTTAGACCGGCTGAACACTGAAGCTTTCTTT	CASSHLDRLNTEAFF
TRBJ1-2	TRBD1	16	once	TRBV18	TGTGCCAGCTCACCAAGGCTACCGGGACAGGGGTATGGCTACACCTTC	CASSPRLPGQGYGYTF
TRBJ2-4	-	14	-	TRBV3-1/TRBV3-2	TGTGCCAGCAGCCGCGGGACGCCCCAAAACATTCAGTACTTC	CASSRGTPQNIQYF
TRBJ2-7	-	13	-	TRBV7-9	TGTGCCAGCAGTTTAAGCGTCTCCTACGAGCAGTACTTC	CASSLSVSYEQYF
TRBJ1-4	-	14	-	TRBV6-5	TGTGCCAGCAGCCCCAGGGGTTCAAATGAAAAACTGTTTTTT	CASSPRGSNEKLFF
TRBJ2-3	TRBD2	14	-	TRBV19	TGTGCCAGTAGTGTCCGGGGGGGCACAGATACGCAGTATTTT	CASSVRGGTDTQYF
TRBJ1-4	TRBD1	19	-	TRBV5-1	TGCGCCAGCAGCGCGGGACAGGGCGAGGGGGTAACAACTAATGAAAAACTGTTTTTT	CASSAGQGEGVTTNEKLFF
TRBJ2-3	-	14	-	TRBV6-1	TGTGCCAGCAGTGAAGAGGTTATGGGACTTACGCAGTATTTT	CASSEEVMGLTQYF
TRBJ1-2	-	14	-	TRBV3-1/TRBV3-2	TGTGCCAGCAGCCAAGTAAGGACGAGGGGTGGCTACACCTTC	CASSQVRTRGGYTF
TRBJ2-4	TRBD1	14	-	TRBV5-1	TGCGCCAGCAGCCTGGCGGGACAGGGGGTACCTCAGTACTTC	CASSLAGQGVPQYF
TRBJ1-1	-	10	once	TRBV28	TGTGCCAGCAGTTACACTGAAGCTTTCTTT	CASSYTEAFF
TRBJ1-6	-	17	once	TRBV27	TGTGCCAGCAGTTCCCAAGGCCGGCCCCGGTTCGGTTCACCCCTCCACTTT	CASSSQGRPRFGSPLHF